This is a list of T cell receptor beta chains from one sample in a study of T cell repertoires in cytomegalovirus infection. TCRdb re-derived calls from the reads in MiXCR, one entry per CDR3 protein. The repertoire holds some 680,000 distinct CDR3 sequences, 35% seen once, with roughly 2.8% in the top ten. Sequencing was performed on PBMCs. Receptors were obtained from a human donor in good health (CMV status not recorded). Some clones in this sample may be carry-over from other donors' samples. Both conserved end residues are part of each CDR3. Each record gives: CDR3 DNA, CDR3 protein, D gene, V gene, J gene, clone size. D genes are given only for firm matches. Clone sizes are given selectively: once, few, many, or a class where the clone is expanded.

TGTGCCAGCAGCGTAGGGGGCCTCACTGAAGCTTTCTTT	CASSVGGLTEAFF	TRBD1	TRBV7-3	TRBJ1-1	few
TGTGCCAGCAGTCAACCCAGAAAGACAGGACCAAAGTCGAACACCGGGGAGCTGTTTTTT	CASSQPRKTGPKSNTGELFF	-	TRBV6-1	TRBJ2-2	-
TGTGCCAGTGTACGAGAGACCCAGTACTTC	CASVRETQYF	-	TRBV2	TRBJ2-5	-
TGCGCCAGCAGCTTGAGGCCAGGGGTGTTGAACACTGAAGCTTTCTTT	CASSLRPGVLNTEAFF	-	TRBV5-1	TRBJ1-1	-
TGTGCCAGTAGTATAGTAGCCTATGAGAATGAGCAGTTCTTC	CASSIVAYENEQFF	-	TRBV19	TRBJ2-1	-
TGTTCCAGCCGGAAACAGGGGTCGGATACGCAGTATTTT	CSSRKQGSDTQYF	TRBD1	TRBV28	TRBJ2-3	-
TGTGCCATCAGTGGAGGGGGACAAGGACAGCCCCAGCATTTT	CAISGGGQGQPQHF	-	TRBV10-3	TRBJ1-5	few
TGTGCCAGTAGTATACTGGGGACAACCTACGAGCAGTACTTC	CASSILGTTYEQYF	-	TRBV19	TRBJ2-7	-
TGCGCCAGCAGCCAGGACCCGAGCATGAACACTGAAGCTTTCTTT	CASSQDPSMNTEAFF	-	TRBV5-1	TRBJ1-1	-
TGTGCCAGCAGCTTCCAACAGGGGGCCTATAATTCACCCCTCCACTTT	CASSFQQGAYNSPLHF	TRBD1	TRBV7-4	TRBJ1-6	-
TGTGCCAGCAGGAGGGGGCCAACCTACGAGCAGTACTTC	CASRRGPTYEQYF	TRBD1	TRBV7-2	TRBJ2-7	-
TGTGCCAGCAGCGGACGGAGACAGGGGGCGAGGACTGAAGCTTTCTTT	CASSGRRQGARTEAFF	TRBD1	TRBV7-8	TRBJ1-1	-
TGTGCCAGCAGTGTAGAAGAACAGGGCGGTTCAGCCAAAAACATTCAGTACTTC	CASSVEEQGGSAKNIQYF	-	TRBV2	TRBJ2-4	-
TGTGCCAGCAGCCAGCTAGCTGATACGCAGTATTTT	CASSQLADTQYF	-	TRBV7-2	TRBJ2-3	-
TGTGCCAGCAGCTTAGTCGGCACAGGGGGGGGTGGTACAGATACGCAGTATTTT	CASSLVGTGGGGTDTQYF	-	TRBV7-8	TRBJ2-3	-
TGTGCCAGCAGCAATACACCCCTCAGCTATGGCTACACCTTC	CASSNTPLSYGYTF	-	TRBV12-3/TRBV12-4	TRBJ1-2	-
TGTGCCAGCAGTCCCAGGGGGGTAGGGAAGTACGAGCAGTACTTC	CASSPRGVGKYEQYF	-	TRBV27	TRBJ2-7	-